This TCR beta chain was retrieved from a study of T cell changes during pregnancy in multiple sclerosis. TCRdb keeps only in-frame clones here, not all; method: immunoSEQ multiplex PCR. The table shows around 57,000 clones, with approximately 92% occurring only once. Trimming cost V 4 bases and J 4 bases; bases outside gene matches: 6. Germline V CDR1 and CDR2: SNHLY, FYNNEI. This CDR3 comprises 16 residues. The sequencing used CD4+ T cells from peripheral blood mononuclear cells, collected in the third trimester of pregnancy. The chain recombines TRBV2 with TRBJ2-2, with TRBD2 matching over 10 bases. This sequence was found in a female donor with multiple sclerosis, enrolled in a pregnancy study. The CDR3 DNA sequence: TGTGCCAGCAGTGTCCTAGCGGGGGCGTCCACCGGGGAGCTGTTTTTT. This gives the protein CASSVLAGASTGELFF. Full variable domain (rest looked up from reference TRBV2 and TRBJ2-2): EPEVTQTPSHQVTQMGQEVILRCVPISNHLYFYWYRQILGQKVEFLVSFYNNEISEKSEIFDDQFSVERPDGSNFTLKIRSTKLEDSAMYFCASSVLAGASTGELFFGEGSRLTVL.